This T cell receptor beta chain emerged from a study of T cells in Graves' hyperthyroidism and ophthalmopathy. At the level of the study: Staff took peripheral blood when the initial diagnosis was made, before any treatment began.

The CDR3 runs 16 residues. J was trimmed by 0 bases and V by 1 base; bases with no gene match: 6. Germline V gene sequence: CDR1 SGHRS, CDR2 YFSETQ. Regions amplified from RNA transcripts were the TCR beta CDR3 regions. First-round RT-PCR with HTBI primers amplified the TCR CDR3 region. From the multiplex PCR reads, TCRdb called clonotypes with MiXCR, one entry per CDR3 protein. The data contain approximately 620,000 distinct CDR3 sequences, around 15% of them singletons. Out of 8.5 to 10 ml of fresh peripheral blood came the PBMCs. Sample: blood. The TCR was taken from a woman aged 40 to 50 with Graves' ophthalmopathy. The V call is TRBV5-1, the J call TRBJ1-1, with 7 bases fitting TRBD1. As DNA, the CDR3 is TGCGCCAGCAGCTTGCTTCCCGGGACAGTGAACACTGAAGCTTTCTTT. Translating it yields CASSLLPGTVNTEAFF.